A selection of T cell receptor beta chains follows, all from one sample in a study of CD8+ T cells in alopecia areata. Measured with immunoSEQ multiplex PCR; TCRdb has only the in-frame clones, and not every one. Of under 350,000 clones detected, roughly 64% appear once; the ten largest clones hold approximately 1.8%. Sequenced material: CD4+ T cells sorted from blood, taken at week 24, from a patient treated with tofacitinib. The receptors here all came from a human donor with alopecia areata. CDR3s include the opening cysteine and the closing phenylalanine or tryptophan.

v_call	cdr3_aa
TRBV30	CAWSALRYEQYF
TRBV29-1	CSVERGNYGYTF
TRBV5-1	CASSLGRSETQYF
TRBV30	CAWAGSENEKLFF
TRBV6-5	CASSYSSNTEAFF
TRBV6-5	CASSYSGISAEAFF
TRBV4-3	CASSQDGLAGGPSDTQYF
TRBV29-1	CSVGGTGDYNSPLHF
TRBV7-2	CASSLQRVYNEQFF
TRBV9	CASSLRTGTYNEQFF
TRBV11-2	CASSVDRGSSYEQYF
TRBV15	CATSMLAAKNIQYF
TRBV29-1	CSAGGVGTAGAYEQYF
TRBV6-1	CASRRESTGYEQFF
TRBV6-5	CASSRQGIYGYTF
TRBV29-1	CSEGQGSDTQYF
TRBV6-5	CASSYAQDSYEQYF
TRBV4-1	CASSPPGRVFQETQYF
TRBV29-1	CSVGGETQYF
TRBV18	CASSPSGTGGWTNTEAFF
TRBV7-9	CASSLGRENSPLHF
TRBV5-1	CASSKQGRGSTDTQYF
TRBV30	CAWTPHTDTQYF
TRBV5-4	CASSPSVLYEQYF